A single sample is the source of the 20 T cell receptor beta chains below, sequenced in a study of radiotherapy plus CTLA-4 blockade in lung cancer. Assay used: immunoSEQ multiplex PCR; TCRdb lists only in-frame clones, some missing. Of approximately 53,000 clones listed, 80% to 90% are singletons. The source material was peripheral blood, sampled from a patient treated with radiotherapy plus ipilimumab. Every receptor here comes from a human donor with non-small cell lung cancer whose response to radiotherapy plus ipilimumab could not be evaluated.

This clone has more than one count but fewer than ten. The chain employs TRBV4-1 and TRBJ1-2, with 8 positions matching TRBD1. Germline CDR1 and CDR2: MGHRA and YSYEKL. V lost 0 bases and J lost 5; bases outside the gene matches: 2. The CDR3 is made up of 14 amino acids. This CDR3 reads CASSQEQGGYGYTF. The CDR3 DNA is TGCGCCAGCAGCCAAGAACAGGGGGGTTATGGCTACACCTTC.

The table lists this clone with a count of one. The CDR3 loop reads CASSLTADPNEKLFF. The CDR3 nucleotides read TGTGCCAGCAGTCTTACAGCGGATCCTAATGAAAAACTGTTTTTT. The chain carries TRBV28 and TRBJ1-4; the D is unclear. There are 15 residues in the CDR3. CDR1 and CDR2 (germline): MDHEN, SYDVKM. Trimming removed 5 bases from V and 3 bases from J, with 13 bases in between.

There are a few counts of this clone. The rearrangement uses TRBV28 and TRBJ1-2; 12 bases match TRBD1. V gave up 2 bases and J gave up 4 bases; unmatched junction bases: 5. The CDR3 totals 16 residues. From germline, CDR1 is MDHEN and CDR2 SYDVKM. CDR3 in DNA: TGTGCCAGCAGTTTAGGGACAGGGGGCGGCATCTATGGCTACACCTTC. This encodes CASSLGTGGGIYGYTF.

The chain couples TRBV9 to TRBJ2-1, with TRBD2 matching over 8 bases. CDR1 is SGDLS and CDR2 is YYNGEE in the germline V gene. The CDR3 totals 18 residues. J was trimmed by 0 bases and V by 6 bases; bases with no gene match: 14. The CDR3 protein is CASNRASGPWSSYNEQFF. For the CDR3, the DNA is TGTGCCAGCAATCGGGCTAGCGGGCCTTGGAGCTCCTACAATGAGCAGTTCTTC.

The V gene is TRBV30, the J gene TRBJ1-1, with 7 nucleotides matching TRBD1. The CDR3 extends over 13 amino acids. V shed 2 bases and J 3 bases; nucleotides not matched to a gene: 3. Germline values: CDR1 GTSNPN, CDR2 SVGIG (reference sequence). The CDR3, as DNA: TGTGCCTGGAGTTATACAGGGGACACTGAAGCTTTCTTT. This gives the protein CAWSYTGDTEAFF.

The J gene is TRBJ1-1, the V gene TRBV7-8, with no clear D. CDR3 length: 16 residues. Germline CDR1 SGHVS, CDR2 FQNEAQ. V dropped 1 base and J dropped 4 bases, with 16 bases sitting between them. In DNA form, the CDR3 reads TGTGCCAGCAGCTTAGACGGGGTGCGGAGGAGCACTGAAGCTTTCTTT. Translated: CASSLDGVRRSTEAFF. Full variable domain (remainder filled in from reference TRBV7-8 and TRBJ1-1): GAGVSQSPRYKVAKRGQDVALRCDPISGHVSLFWYQQALGQGPEFLTYFQNEAQLDKSGLPSDRFFAERPEGSVSTLKIQRTQQEDSAVYLCASSLDGVRRSTEAFFGQGTRLTVV.

The chain joins TRBV5-6 to TRBJ2-1, with D uncertain. Germline CDR1 SGHDT, CDR2 YYEEEE. The CDR3 is 16 residues long. Trimming cost V 4 bases and J 1 base, with 15 bases left between them. CDR3 DNA: TGTGCCAGCAGCGAAAATCTACCCTCATCCTACAATGAGCAGTTCTTC. It yields the protein CASSENLPSSYNEQFF. The whole variable domain, remainder taken from reference TRBV5-6 and TRBJ2-1, is DAGVTQSPTHLIKTRGQQVTLRCSPKSGHDTVSWYQQALGQGPQFIFQYYEEEERQRGNFPDRFSGHQFPNYSSELNVNALLLGDSALYLCASSENLPSSYNEQFFGPGTRLTVL.

This chain uses TRBV19 with TRBJ2-7; 8 bases map to TRBD2. Germline assignment: CDR1 LNHDA and CDR2 SQIVND (reference sequence). The V gene end was trimmed by 4 bases and the J gene end by 2 bases; junction bases not matched to a gene: 7. This CDR3 spans 15 amino acids. CDR3 in amino acids: CASSTLAGSAYEQYF. For the CDR3, the DNA is TGTGCCAGTAGTACTCTAGCGGGCTCGGCCTACGAGCAGTACTTC.

This clone was detected only once. V gene TRBV6-5 combines with J gene TRBJ1-6; a possible D gene is TRBD1 (6 bases). There are 14 residues in the CDR3. Per the germline V gene, CDR1 is MNHEY and CDR2 is SVGAGI. Trimming took 5 bases from V and 8 from J, leaving 13 bases between them. CDR3 DNA sequence: TGTGCCAGCAGTGTCAGGGGCGGAGATTCACCCCTCCACTTT. Its translation is CASSVRGGDSPLHF.

The chain recombines TRBV6-6 with TRBJ2-4; 9 nucleotides align to TRBD2. With V trimmed by 8 bases and J by 7 bases, 12 bases remained unmatched. The CDR3 is made up of 15 amino acids. The germline V gene has CDR1 MNHNY and CDR2 SVGAGI (reference sequence). CDR3 loop: CASGGSGSLLNIQYF. The CDR3 DNA reads TGTGCCAGCGGGGGTAGCGGGAGCCTTTTGAACATTCAGTACTTC.

The sample holds one count of this clone. The rearrangement uses TRBV9 and TRBJ2-2; 12 positions agree with TRBD1. V lost 4 bases and J lost 5; bases outside the gene matches: 9. CDR3 length: 17 residues. Germline lookup yields CDR1 SGDLS and CDR2 YYNGEE. CDR3 DNA: TGTGCCAGCAGCCTCGGGACAGGGGGCGGATGGACCGGGGAGCTGTTTTTT. This codes for CASSLGTGGGWTGELFF.

This clone was detected once. The chain uses TRBV7-6 and TRBJ1-3; 7 bases match TRBD1. J gave up 1 base and V 8 bases, and 8 bases lay outside the gene matches. Germline V gene data show CDR1 as SGHVS and CDR2 as FNYEAQ. The CDR3 contains 15 residues. The CDR3 loop reads CASSSGGISGNTIYF. The CDR3 DNA reads TGTGCCAGCTCGTCAGGGGGAATATCTGGAAACACCATATATTTT.

This rearrangement joins TRBV12-2 to TRBJ1-2; the D call of TRBD1 is as the table states it, not checked on the DNA. TRBV12-2 is recorded as a pseudogene. The CDR3 is 16 amino acids. The chain's CDR3 is CASRLADREPNYGYTF. The CDR3 DNA sequence: TGTGCAAGTCGCTTAGCAGACAGGGAACCTAACTATGGCTACACCTTC.

This chain links TRBV18 with TRBJ2-7; 9 bases fit TRBD1. The V gene end was trimmed by 6 bases and the J gene end by 3 bases; junction bases not matched to a gene: 9. Germline assignment: CDR1 KGHSH and CDR2 LQKENI. The CDR3 is made up of 15 amino acids. CDR3 nucleotides: TGTGCCAGCTCCTTCCAGCGGACAGGGGTCTACGAGCAGTACTTC. Translation: CASSFQRTGVYEQYF.

The chain employs TRBV28 and TRBJ1-1; TRBD1 agrees at 9 bases. Germline trimming cut 6 bases from V and 0 bases from J; bases unmatched to any gene: 5. The V gene's germline CDR1 is MDHEN and CDR2 SYDVKM. The CDR3 has 15 residues. CDR3 protein: CASRRDRAMNTEAFF. The CDR3 bases are TGTGCCAGCAGACGGGACAGGGCCATGAACACTGAAGCTTTCTTT.

This clone was observed a handful of times. The rearrangement links TRBV6-5 to TRBJ1-3; D uncertain. Germline V lookup: CDR1 MNHEY, CDR2 SVGAGI. This CDR3 is 13 amino acids long. Trimming stripped 7 bases from V and 2 bases from J, with 9 bases between. The CDR3 region is CASNGFTGNTIYF. In DNA form, the CDR3 reads TGTGCCAGCAACGGGTTTACTGGAAACACCATATATTTT.

This clone was detected only once. The chain is built from TRBV9 and TRBJ1-3, with D hard to call. The V and J ends lost 4 bases and 2 bases respectively, with 7 bases between them. The CDR3 is made up of 13 amino acids. Per the germline V gene, CDR1 is SGDLS and CDR2 is YYNGEE. The CDR3 region is CASSITAGNTIYF. The CDR3 DNA reads as TGTGCCAGCAGCATTACGGCTGGAAACACCATATATTTT.

The chain carries TRBV7-2 and TRBJ1-2, with 10 bases aligning to TRBD1. The V gene's germline CDR1 is SGHTA and CDR2 FQGNSA. CDR3 length: 14 amino acids. The V and J ends lost 7 bases and 6 bases, in that order; junction bases with no gene match: 8. The CDR3 coding sequence is TGTGCCAGCACCGGGCGGGACAGGGGTAATGGCTACACCTTC. Translated, it gives CASTGRDRGNGYTF.

The V and J genes are TRBV19 and TRBJ2-7; D gene ambiguous. The CDR3 runs to 14 residues. Trimming stripped 5 bases from V and 3 bases from J, with 14 bases between. Germline loops: CDR1 LNHDA, CDR2 SQIVND (reference sequence). CDR3 in amino acids: CASSPPMNGYEQYF. The DNA of the CDR3 is TGTGCCAGTAGTCCTCCGATGAACGGCTACGAGCAGTACTTC.

The rearrangement joins TRBV4-3 to TRBJ2-5, with D possibly being TRBD2 (6 bases). The CDR3 sequence is 15 residues long. Germline loops: CDR1 LGHNA, CDR2 YSLEER. Trimming removed 1 base from V and 2 bases from J, with 11 bases in between. Here the CDR3 reads CASSQVGGKQETQYF. The DNA of the CDR3 is TGCGCCAGCAGCCAAGTTGGGGGGAAACAAGAGACCCAGTACTTC.